The 20 T cell receptor beta chains below come from one sample, sequenced in a study of blood T cell repertoires in COVID-19. Measured with immunoSEQ multiplex PCR; TCRdb has only the in-frame clones, and not every one. The sample includes hundreds of thousands of clones, 80% to 90% of them seen just once. Sequencing was performed on peripheral blood. The receptors derive from a man aged 35-49 years with acute or convalescent COVID-19.

This sequence joins TRBV20-1 and TRBJ1-1, with TRBD1 as a possible D gene (6 bases). The CDR3 covers 13 residues. The germline CDR1 and CDR2 sequences are DFQATT and SNEGSKA (reference sequence). V was clipped by 3 bases and J by 3 bases, with 11 bases between them. The CDR3 DNA reads TGCAGTGCTAGTGTCACAGGGTACACTGAAGCTTTCTTT. Translated, it gives CSASVTGYTEAFF.

The gene calls are TRBV4-2 and TRBJ1-3, with 8 nucleotides matching TRBD1. CDR1 and CDR2 (germline): LGHNA, YNFKEQ. The CDR3 consists of 16 residues. J gave up 4 bases and V 0 bases, and 5 bases lay outside the gene matches. The CDR3 protein is CASSQDLQGAGNTIYF. The CDR3 nucleotides read TGTGCCAGCAGCCAAGATCTGCAGGGGGCAGGAAACACCATATATTTT.

The chain links TRBV9 to TRBJ2-1; TRBD1 might be the D (5 bases). The CDR3 loop spans 14 amino acids. Germline V gives CDR1 SGDLS, CDR2 YYNGEE. Between the trimmed V and J ends, which lost 4 bases and 4 bases, there was a span of 12 bases. CDR3 bases: TGTGCCAGCAGCTCTGGGGCATCGTACAATGAGCAGTTCTTC. It is translated as CASSSGASYNEQFF.

Ten or more counts support this clone. V and J are TRBV20-1 and TRBJ1-2; D not resolved. There are 12 residues in the CDR3. V gave up 3 bases and J gave up 1 base, with 6 bases separating them. Germline V CDR1 and CDR2: DFQATT, SNEGSKA (reference sequence). CDR3 coding DNA: TGCAGTGCTAGTGAGAGTAACTATGGCTACACCTTC. It encodes CSASESNYGYTF.

This chain links TRBV18 with TRBJ1-5, with no clear D. The V and J ends lost 4 bases and 0 bases respectively, with 13 bases between them. Germline lookup yields CDR1 KGHSH and CDR2 LQKENI. This CDR3 contains 16 residues. The CDR3 DNA follows: TGTGCCAGCTCACAAAACTATCGGTATAGCAATCAGCCCCAGCATTTT. This codes for CASSQNYRYSNQPQHF.

The chain employs TRBV25-1 and TRBJ2-1, with TRBD2 identical over 9 bases. Looked up from germline, CDR1 is MGHDK and CDR2 is SYGVNS. Trimming cost V 4 bases and J 6 bases; bases outside gene matches: 4. The CDR3 runs to 14 residues. This CDR3 is CASSVAGEVNEQFF. DNA of the CDR3: TGTGCCAGCAGTGTAGCGGGAGAGGTCAATGAGCAGTTCTTC.

This chain joins TRBV9 and TRBJ1-1; TRBD1 matches 8 bases. Per the germline V gene, CDR1 is SGDLS and CDR2 is YYNGEE. The CDR3 covers 15 residues. After removal of 3 bases from V and 3 bases from J, the junction contained 7 bases not matched to a gene. Here the CDR3 DNA reads TGTGCCAGCAGCGCCGGACAGGGATCGGACACTGAAGCTTTCTTT. This gives the protein CASSAGQGSDTEAFF.

The gene calls are TRBV6-6 and TRBJ1-1; D might be TRBD1 (6 bases). Trimming cost V 5 bases and J 3 bases, with 16 bases left between them. The CDR3 has 15 amino acids. The germline gives CDR1 MNHNY, CDR2 SVGAGI (reference sequence). The CDR3: CASSGQLGRDTEAFF. CDR3 nucleotides: TGTGCCAGCAGTGGACAGCTCGGAAGGGACACTGAAGCTTTCTTT.

This chain joins TRBV7-2 and TRBJ2-1; 9 bases align to TRBD1. V trimming: 4 bases; J trimming: 5 bases; junction bases outside the gene matches: 6. The germline V gene has CDR1 SGHTA and CDR2 FQGNSA. The CDR3 contains 15 residues. This CDR3 reads CASSWDRAPNNEQFF. The CDR3, as DNA: TGTGCCAGCAGCTGGGACAGGGCCCCTAACAATGAGCAGTTCTTC.

The chain is built from TRBV7-3 and TRBJ2-7, with TRBD2 identical over 16 bases. J was trimmed by 3 bases and V by 5 bases; bases with no gene match: 13. The CDR3 consists of 19 residues. Germline assignment: CDR1 SGHTA and CDR2 FQGTGA. As DNA, the CDR3 is TGTGCCAGCAGCCCCCATGCCGGGACTAGCGGGGGGGAATACTACGAGCAGTACTTC. Translating gives CASSPHAGTSGGEYYEQYF.

This clone came up once. V usage is TRBV11-1 and J usage is TRBJ2-5; TRBD2 matches at 7 bases. This CDR3 is 13 amino acids long. The germline gives CDR1 SGHAT, CDR2 FQDESV (reference sequence). After removal of 8 bases from V and 3 bases from J, the junction contained 6 bases not matched to a gene. The CDR3 coding sequence is TGTGCCAGCGGGGACCTAGCGGAAGAGACCCAGTACTTC. It specifies CASGDLAEETQYF.

The rearrangement links TRBV19 to TRBJ2-2; 10 nucleotides agree with TRBD1. The CDR3 length is 14 residues. The germline gives CDR1 LNHDA, CDR2 SQIVND (reference sequence). The V gene end was trimmed by 7 bases and the J gene end by 6 bases; junction bases not matched to a gene: 5. CDR3 amino acids: CASNLGQGAGELFF. CDR3 DNA: TGTGCCAGTAATCTCGGACAGGGGGCCGGGGAGCTGTTTTTT.

This rearrangement joins TRBV6-5 to TRBJ2-3; the D gene is possibly TRBD2 (7 bases). Trimming pared 7 bases from V and 5 bases from J, leaving 16 bases between. Germline V gene lookup returns CDR1 MNHEY and CDR2 SVGAGI. This CDR3 contains 14 residues. CDR3 sequence: CASTLGEGGDTQYF. CDR3 DNA sequence: TGTGCCAGCACCTTGGGGGAGGGGGGAGATACGCAGTATTTT.

This chain links TRBV29-1 with TRBJ2-3, with 10 bases lining up with TRBD1. There are 17 residues in the CDR3. The germline gives CDR1 SQVTM, CDR2 ANQGSEA. V gave up 3 bases and J gave up 1 base; unmatched junction bases: 10. The chain's CDR3 is CSVDLGFGTGGTDTQYF. In DNA form, the CDR3 reads TGCAGCGTTGACCTTGGGTTCGGGACAGGGGGCACAGATACGCAGTATTTT.

This clone was picked up one time. The chain joins TRBV9 to TRBJ1-3; TRBD1 is a possible D gene (5 bases). V was pared by 4 bases and J by 2 bases, with 16 bases between. The V gene's germline CDR1 is SGDLS and CDR2 YYNGEE. CDR3 length equals 16 residues. CDR3 loop: CASSPLPGEAGNTIYF. Written as DNA, the CDR3 is TGTGCCAGCAGCCCCTTACCGGGGGAGGCTGGAAACACCATATATTTT.

Comments on this clone: Within the sample, other DNA sequences also encode this same CDR3. The rearrangement links TRBV15 to TRBJ2-3; maybe TRBD2 (6 bases). The germline V gene encodes CDR1 LNHNV and CDR2 YYDKDF (reference sequence). V lost 3 bases and J lost 6, with 7 bases in between. CDR3 length equals 12 residues. DNA of the CDR3: TGTGCCACCAGCAGGGAGGGGGATACGCAGTATTTT. This encodes CATSREGDTQYF.

The V and J genes are TRBV28 and TRBJ2-1; D unresolved. CDR1 is MDHEN, CDR2 SYDVKM, per germline. The CDR3 loop spans 14 amino acids. V dropped 8 bases and J dropped 0 bases, with 11 bases sitting between them. CDR3 protein: CASQTRSSYNEQFF. The DNA of the CDR3 is TGTGCCAGCCAGACCCGGAGCTCCTACAATGAGCAGTTCTTC.

The V and J genes are TRBV18 and TRBJ2-1; no definite D call. V was shortened by 6 bases and J by 8 bases, with 14 bases between the two germline ends. Germline V gives CDR1 KGHSH, CDR2 LQKENI. This CDR3 has 13 residues. CDR3 sequence (DNA): TGTGCCAGCTCGCCGCCAGCGAGCCATGAGCAGTTCTTC. Protein sequence: CASSPPASHEQFF.

The chain uses TRBV6-5 and TRBJ2-7; D is uncertain. CDR1 MNHEY and CDR2 SVGAGI come from the germline V gene. Deletions cut 4 bases from V and 7 bases from J, with 17 bases between. This CDR3 has 14 residues. The chain's CDR3 is CASSSQSGLREQYF. DNA of the CDR3: TGTGCCAGCAGTTCCCAAAGTGGGTTGAGGGAGCAGTACTTC.

This chain uses TRBV28 with TRBJ2-3; D perhaps matches TRBD2 (5 bases). In germline, CDR1 is MDHEN, CDR2 SYDVKM. Between the trimmed V and J ends, which lost 4 bases and 1 base, there was a span of 12 bases. The CDR3 runs to 15 residues. The CDR3 nucleotides read TGTGCCAGCAGTTGGCCGGGGAAACGCACAGATACGCAGTATTTT. Translation gives CASSWPGKRTDTQYF.